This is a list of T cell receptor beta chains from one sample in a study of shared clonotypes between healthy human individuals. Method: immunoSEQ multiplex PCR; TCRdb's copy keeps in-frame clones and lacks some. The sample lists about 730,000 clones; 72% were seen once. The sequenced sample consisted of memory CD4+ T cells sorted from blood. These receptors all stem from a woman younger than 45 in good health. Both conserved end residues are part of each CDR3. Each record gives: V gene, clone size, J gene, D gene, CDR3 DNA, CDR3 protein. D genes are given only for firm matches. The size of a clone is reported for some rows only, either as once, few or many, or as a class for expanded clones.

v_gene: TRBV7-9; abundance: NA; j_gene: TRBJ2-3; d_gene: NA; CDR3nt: TGTGCCAGCAGCTTAGCCTCCGGGGCCCGGGCAAATACGCAGTATTTT; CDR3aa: CASSLASGARANTQYF
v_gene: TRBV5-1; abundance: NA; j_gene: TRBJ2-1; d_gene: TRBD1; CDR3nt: TGCGCCAGCAGCACGCCGGGACAGGGGGCATCCTACAATGAGCAGTTCTTC; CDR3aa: CASSTPGQGASYNEQFF
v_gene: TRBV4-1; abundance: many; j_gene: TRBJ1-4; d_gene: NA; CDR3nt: TGTGCCAGCAGCCACGGACGGGACGCTGAAAAACTGTTTTTT; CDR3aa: CASSHGRDAEKLFF
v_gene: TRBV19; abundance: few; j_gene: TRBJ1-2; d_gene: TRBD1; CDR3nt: TGTGCCAGTAGTAACGACAGGGGGCGAGGCTACACCTTC; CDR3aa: CASSNDRGRGYTF
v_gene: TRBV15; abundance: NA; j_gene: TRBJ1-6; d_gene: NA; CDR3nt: TGTGCCACCAGCAGAGTTCGGTTACGGGAGGGCCGGGAACCCCTCCACTTT; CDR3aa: CATSRVRLREGREPLHF
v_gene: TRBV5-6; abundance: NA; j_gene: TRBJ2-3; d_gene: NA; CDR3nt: TGTGCCAGCAGCTTATTATGGATTACAGATACGCAGTATTTT; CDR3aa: CASSLLWITDTQYF
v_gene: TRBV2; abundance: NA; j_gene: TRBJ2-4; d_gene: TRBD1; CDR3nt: TGTGCCAGCAGTGGGGCAAGACAGGGGGCCGAGCCGCTAGCCAAAAACATTCAGTACTTC; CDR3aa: CASSGARQGAEPLAKNIQYF
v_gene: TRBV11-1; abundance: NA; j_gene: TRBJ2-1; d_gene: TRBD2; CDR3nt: TGTGCCAGCAGCTCTACTAGCGGGAGTGGCTACAATGAGCAGTTCTTC; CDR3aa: CASSSTSGSGYNEQFF
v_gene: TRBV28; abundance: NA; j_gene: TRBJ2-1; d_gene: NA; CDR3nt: TGTGCCAGCAGTTTTGCGCCAGACTGGACGGGGCACAATGAGCAGTTCTTC; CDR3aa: CASSFAPDWTGHNEQFF
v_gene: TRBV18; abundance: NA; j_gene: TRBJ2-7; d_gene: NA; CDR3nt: TGTGCCAGCTCACCAATTTGGGAGAGGGGCGAGCAGTACTTC; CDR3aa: CASSPIWERGEQYF
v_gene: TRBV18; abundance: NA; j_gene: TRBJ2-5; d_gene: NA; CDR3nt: TGTGCCAGCTCATTTTCGACCGTGACAGCCCAAGAGACCCAGTACTTC; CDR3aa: CASSFSTVTAQETQYF
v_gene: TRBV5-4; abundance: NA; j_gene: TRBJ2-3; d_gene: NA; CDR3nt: TGTGCCAGTAGGAGCACAGATACGCAGTATTTT; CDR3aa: CASRSTDTQYF
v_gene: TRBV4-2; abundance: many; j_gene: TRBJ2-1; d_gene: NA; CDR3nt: TGTGCCAGCAGCCAAGAAGTTCAAACGGGAGCTAGATATGAGCAGTTCTTC; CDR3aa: CASSQEVQTGARYEQFF
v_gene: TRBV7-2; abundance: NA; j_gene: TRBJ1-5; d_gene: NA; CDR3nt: TGTGCCAGCAGCCAAGGGCACCTCAATCAGCCCCAGCATTTT; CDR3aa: CASSQGHLNQPQHF
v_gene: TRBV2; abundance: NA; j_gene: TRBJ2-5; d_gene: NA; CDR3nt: TGTGCCAGCAGTGAATCTTGGGGTAAAGAGACCCAGTACTTC; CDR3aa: CASSESWGKETQYF
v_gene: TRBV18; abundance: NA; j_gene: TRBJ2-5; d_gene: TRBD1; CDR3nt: TGTGCCAGCTCACAAAAACAGGGGGGAGAGACCCAGTACTTC; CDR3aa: CASSQKQGGETQYF
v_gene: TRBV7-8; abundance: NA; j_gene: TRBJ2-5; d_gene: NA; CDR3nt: TGTGCCAGCAGCGAGGACTACCAAGAGACCCAGTACTTC; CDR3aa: CASSEDYQETQYF
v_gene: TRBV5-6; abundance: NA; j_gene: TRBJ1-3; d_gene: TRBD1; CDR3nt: TGTGCCAGCAGCTTGGTTGCAGGGGGCTCCCCTGGAAACACCATATATTTT; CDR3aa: CASSLVAGGSPGNTIYF
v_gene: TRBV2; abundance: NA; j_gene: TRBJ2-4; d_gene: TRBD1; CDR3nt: TGTGCCAGCAGTGGAGAGAGGACAGGACCAGCCAAAAACATTCAGTACTTC; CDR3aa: CASSGERTGPAKNIQYF
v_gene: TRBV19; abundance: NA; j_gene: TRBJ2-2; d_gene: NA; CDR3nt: TGTGCCAGTAGTAGCGAGAACACCGGGGAGCTGTTTTTT; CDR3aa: CASSSENTGELFF
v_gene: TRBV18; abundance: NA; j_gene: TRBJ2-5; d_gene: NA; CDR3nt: TGTGCCAGCTCACCAGGTCAGGGGGAGACCCAGTACTTC; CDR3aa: CASSPGQGETQYF
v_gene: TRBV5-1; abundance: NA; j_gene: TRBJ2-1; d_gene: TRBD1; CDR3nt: TGCGCCAGCAGCTTGGATTTTGGGACAGGGGCGGTAGGGTCCTACAATGAGCAGTTCTTC; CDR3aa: CASSLDFGTGAVGSYNEQFF
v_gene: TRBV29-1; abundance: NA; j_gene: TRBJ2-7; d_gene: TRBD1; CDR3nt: TGCAGCGTTGAAGATCGGGGACAGGGTCACTCCTACGAGCAGTACTTC; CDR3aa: CSVEDRGQGHSYEQYF
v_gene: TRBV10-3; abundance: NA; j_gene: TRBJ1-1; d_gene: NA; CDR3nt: TGTGCCAGCAGGAGGGACGCTACCATGAACACTGAAGCTTTCTTT; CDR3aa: CASRRDATMNTEAFF
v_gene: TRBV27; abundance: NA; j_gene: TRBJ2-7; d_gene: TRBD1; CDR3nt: TGTGCCAGCAGTCCCCCGGACAGGTCCGAGCAGTACTTC; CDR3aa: CASSPPDRSEQYF
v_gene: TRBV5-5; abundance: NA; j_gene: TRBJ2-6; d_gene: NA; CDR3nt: TGTGCCAGCAGCAGCTTGGCACAGCTCCAATTCTCTGGGGCCAACGTCCTGACTTTC; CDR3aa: CASSSLAQLQFSGANVLTF
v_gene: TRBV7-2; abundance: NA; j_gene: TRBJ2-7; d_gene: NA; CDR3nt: TGTGCCAGCAGCTTTGGGCCGTCCTACGAGCAGTACTTC; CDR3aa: CASSFGPSYEQYF
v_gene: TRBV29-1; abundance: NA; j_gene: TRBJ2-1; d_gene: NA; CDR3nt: TGCAGCGTAGCAGGGGTCGGGTACAATGAGCAGTTCTTC; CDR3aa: CSVAGVGYNEQFF
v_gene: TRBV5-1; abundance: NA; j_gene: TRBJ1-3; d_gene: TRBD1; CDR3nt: TGCGCCAGCAGTCAGGGGACAGGGGGGAACACCATATATTTT; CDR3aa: CASSQGTGGNTIYF
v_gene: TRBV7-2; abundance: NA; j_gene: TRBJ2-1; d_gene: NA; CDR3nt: TGTGCCAGCAGCTCTCAACCGTACAATGAGCAGTTCTTC; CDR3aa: CASSSQPYNEQFF
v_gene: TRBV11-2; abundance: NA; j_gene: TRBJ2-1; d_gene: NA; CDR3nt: TGTGCCAGCAGCCCTACATGGTACAATGAGCAGTTCTTC; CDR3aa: CASSPTWYNEQFF
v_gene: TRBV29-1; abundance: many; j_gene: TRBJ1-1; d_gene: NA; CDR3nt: TGCAGCGTTAAGGTCAGACGTCTTGAAGCTTTCTTT; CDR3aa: CSVKVRRLEAFF
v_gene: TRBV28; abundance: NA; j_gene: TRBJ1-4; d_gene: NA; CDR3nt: TGTGCCAGCAGCCGACGACAGAGACTGTTTTTT; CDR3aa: CASSRRQRLFF
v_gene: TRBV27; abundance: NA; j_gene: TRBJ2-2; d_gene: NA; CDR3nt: TGTGCCAGCAGTCTTTCGACGGCGGTCGGGGAGCTGTTTTTT; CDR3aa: CASSLSTAVGELFF
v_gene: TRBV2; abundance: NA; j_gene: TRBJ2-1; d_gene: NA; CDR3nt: TGTGCCAGCAGTGAAGGGAGTTTGGGCGAGCAGTTCTTC; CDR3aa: CASSEGSLGEQFF
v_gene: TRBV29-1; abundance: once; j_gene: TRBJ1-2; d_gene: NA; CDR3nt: TGCAGCGTCCCGGGACGGAATAACTATGGCTACACCTTC; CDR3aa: CSVPGRNNYGYTF
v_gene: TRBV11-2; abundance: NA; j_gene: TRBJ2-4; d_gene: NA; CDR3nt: TGTGCCAGCGGCCAGGTTACTCTAGCCAAAAACATTCAGTACTTC; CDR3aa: CASGQVTLAKNIQYF
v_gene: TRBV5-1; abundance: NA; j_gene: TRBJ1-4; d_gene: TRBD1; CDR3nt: TGCGCCAGCAGCTTTCAGGGGGCTTTTAATGAAAAACTGTTTTTT; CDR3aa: CASSFQGAFNEKLFF
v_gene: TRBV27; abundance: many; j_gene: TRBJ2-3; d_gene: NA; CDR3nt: TGTGCCAGCAAGGATACCCTGAGGCTAGCGAGCACAGATACGCAGTATTTT; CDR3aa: CASKDTLRLASTDTQYF
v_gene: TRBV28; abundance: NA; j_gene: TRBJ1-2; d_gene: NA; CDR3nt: TGTGCCAGCCGCACAGAAATTAACTATGGCTACACCTTC; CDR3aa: CASRTEINYGYTF
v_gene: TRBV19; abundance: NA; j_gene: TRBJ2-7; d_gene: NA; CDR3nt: TGTGCCAGTAGTGGGGGCCGGTTTTCCTACGAGCAGTACTTC; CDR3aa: CASSGGRFSYEQYF
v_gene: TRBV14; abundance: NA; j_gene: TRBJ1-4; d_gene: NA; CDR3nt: TGTGCCAGCAGCCCCGTTGGTAAAGGGAGCCGGGAAAAACTGTTTTTT; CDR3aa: CASSPVGKGSREKLFF
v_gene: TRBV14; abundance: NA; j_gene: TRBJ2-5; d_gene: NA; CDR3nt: TGTGCCAGCAGTCTGGCGTCGGAGACCCAGTACTTC; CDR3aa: CASSLASETQYF
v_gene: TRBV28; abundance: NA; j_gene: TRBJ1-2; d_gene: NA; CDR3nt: TGTGCCAGCAGCCTTGACAGAGGTACCTATGGCTACACCTTC; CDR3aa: CASSLDRGTYGYTF
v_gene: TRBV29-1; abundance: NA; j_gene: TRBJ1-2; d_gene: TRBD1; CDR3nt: TGCAGCGTTGTAGGGTGGGGACAGACGGATGGCTACACCTTC; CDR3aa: CSVVGWGQTDGYTF
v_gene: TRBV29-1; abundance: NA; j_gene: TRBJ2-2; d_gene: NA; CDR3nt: TGCAGCGTTGACGACAGCGGGACAGCGAACACCGGGGAGCTGTTTTTT; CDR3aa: CSVDDSGTANTGELFF
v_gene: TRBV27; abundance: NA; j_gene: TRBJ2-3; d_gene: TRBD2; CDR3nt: TGTGCCAGCAGTCTTACTAGCGGAGACACAGATACGCAGTATTTT; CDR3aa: CASSLTSGDTDTQYF
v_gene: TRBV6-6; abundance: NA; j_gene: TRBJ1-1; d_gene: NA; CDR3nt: TGTGCCAGCAGCTCCCCGGGACAAGTGAACACTGAAGCTTTCTTT; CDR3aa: CASSSPGQVNTEAFF
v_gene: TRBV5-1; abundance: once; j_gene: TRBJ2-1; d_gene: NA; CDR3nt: TGCGCCAGCAGCTTAAATAGCGGAGCCTACAATGAGCAGTTCTTC; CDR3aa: CASSLNSGAYNEQFF
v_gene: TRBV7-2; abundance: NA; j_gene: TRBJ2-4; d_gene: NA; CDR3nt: TGTGCCAGCAGCCGCTTAGCGTTAGCCAAAAACATTCAGTACTTC; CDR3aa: CASSRLALAKNIQYF
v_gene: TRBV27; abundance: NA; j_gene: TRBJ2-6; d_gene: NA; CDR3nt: TGTGCCAGCAGTTCACCTATCTCTGGGGCCAACGTCCTGACTTTC; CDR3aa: CASSSPISGANVLTF
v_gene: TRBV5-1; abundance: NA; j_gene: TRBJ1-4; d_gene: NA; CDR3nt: TGCGCCAGCAGCAGTATGACAGGCCTTAATGAAAAACTGTTTTTT; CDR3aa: CASSSMTGLNEKLFF
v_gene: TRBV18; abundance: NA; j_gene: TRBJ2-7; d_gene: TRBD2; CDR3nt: TGTGCCAGCTCACCTCTAGCTCTGGGACTAGCGGGAGGGGATGAAACCTACGAGCAGTACTTC; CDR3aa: CASSPLALGLAGGDETYEQYF